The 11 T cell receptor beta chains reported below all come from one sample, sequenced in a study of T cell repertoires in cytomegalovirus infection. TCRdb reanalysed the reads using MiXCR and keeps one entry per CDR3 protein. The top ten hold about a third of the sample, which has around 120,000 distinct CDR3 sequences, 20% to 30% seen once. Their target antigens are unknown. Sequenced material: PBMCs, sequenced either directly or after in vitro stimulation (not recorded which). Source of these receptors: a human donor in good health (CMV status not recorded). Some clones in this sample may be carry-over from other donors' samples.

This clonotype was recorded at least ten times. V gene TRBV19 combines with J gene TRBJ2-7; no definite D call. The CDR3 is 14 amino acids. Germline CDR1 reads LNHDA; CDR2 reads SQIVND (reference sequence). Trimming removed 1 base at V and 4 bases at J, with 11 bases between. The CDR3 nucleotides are TGTGCCAGTAGTATAGGGGTCAGAGGTTACGAGCAGTACGTC. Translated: CASSIGVRGYEQYV.

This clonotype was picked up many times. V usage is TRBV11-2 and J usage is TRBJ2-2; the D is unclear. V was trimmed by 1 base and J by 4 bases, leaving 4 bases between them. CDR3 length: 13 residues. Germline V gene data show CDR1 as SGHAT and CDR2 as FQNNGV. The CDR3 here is CASSLGRTGELFF. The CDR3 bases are TGTGCCAGCAGCTTAGGCCGCACCGGGGAGCTGTTTTTT.

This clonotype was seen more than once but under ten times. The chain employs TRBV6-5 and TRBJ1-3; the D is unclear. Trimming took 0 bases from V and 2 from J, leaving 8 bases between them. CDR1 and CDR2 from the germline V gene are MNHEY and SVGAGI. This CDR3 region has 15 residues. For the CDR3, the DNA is TGTGCCAGCAGTTACTCGGGGAATACTGGAAACACCATATATTTT. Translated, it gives CASSYSGNTGNTIYF.

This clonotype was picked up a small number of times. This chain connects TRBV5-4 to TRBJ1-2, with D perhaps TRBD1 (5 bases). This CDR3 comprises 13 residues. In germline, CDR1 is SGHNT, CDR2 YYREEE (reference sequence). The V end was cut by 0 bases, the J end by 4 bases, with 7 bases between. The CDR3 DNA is TGTGCCAGCAGCTTGGTAGACAGCTATGGCTACACCTTC. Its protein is CASSLVDSYGYTF.

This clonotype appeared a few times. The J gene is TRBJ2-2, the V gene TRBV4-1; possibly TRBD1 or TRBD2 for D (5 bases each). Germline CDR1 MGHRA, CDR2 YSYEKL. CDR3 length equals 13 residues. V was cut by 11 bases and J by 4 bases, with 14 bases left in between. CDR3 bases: TGCGCCGGCCGGGACGGAGGCACCGGGGAGCTGTTTTTT. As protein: CAGRDGGTGELFF.

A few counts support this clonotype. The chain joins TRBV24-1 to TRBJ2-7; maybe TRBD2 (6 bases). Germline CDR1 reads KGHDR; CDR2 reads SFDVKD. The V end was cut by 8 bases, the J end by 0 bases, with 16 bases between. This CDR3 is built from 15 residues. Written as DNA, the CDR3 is TGTGCCACCACTGGCCCCGGGACTCACTCCTACGAGCAGTACGTC. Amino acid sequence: CATTGPGTHSYEQYV.

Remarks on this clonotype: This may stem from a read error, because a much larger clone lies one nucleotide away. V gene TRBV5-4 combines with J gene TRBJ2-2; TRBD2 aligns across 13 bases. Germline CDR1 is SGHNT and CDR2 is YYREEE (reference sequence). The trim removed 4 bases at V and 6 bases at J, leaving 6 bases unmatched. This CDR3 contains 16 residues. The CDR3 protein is CASSPGLAGVAGELFF. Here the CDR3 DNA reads TGTGCCAGCAGCCCAGGACTAGCGGGAGTGGCCGGGGAGCTGTTTTTT. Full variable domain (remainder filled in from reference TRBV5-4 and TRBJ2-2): ETGVTQSPTHLIKTRGQQVTLRCSSQSGHNTVSWYQQALGQGPQFIFQYYREEENGRGNFPPRFSGLQFPNYSSELNVNALELDDSALYLCASSPGLAGVAGELFFGEGSRLTVL.

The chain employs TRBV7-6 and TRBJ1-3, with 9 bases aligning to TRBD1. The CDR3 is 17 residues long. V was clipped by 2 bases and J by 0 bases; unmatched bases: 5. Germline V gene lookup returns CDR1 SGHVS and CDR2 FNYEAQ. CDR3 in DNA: TGTGCCAGCAGCTTAACGGGACAGGGTACCTCTGGAAACACCATATATTTT. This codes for CASSLTGQGTSGNTIYF.

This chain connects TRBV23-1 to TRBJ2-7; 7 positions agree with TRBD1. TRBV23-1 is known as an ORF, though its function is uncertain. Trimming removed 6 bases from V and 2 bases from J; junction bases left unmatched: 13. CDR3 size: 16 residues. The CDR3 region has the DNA TGCGCCAGCAGCCCCCACCTACAGGGGCGACCCTACGAGCAGTACTTC. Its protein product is CASSPHLQGRPYEQYF.

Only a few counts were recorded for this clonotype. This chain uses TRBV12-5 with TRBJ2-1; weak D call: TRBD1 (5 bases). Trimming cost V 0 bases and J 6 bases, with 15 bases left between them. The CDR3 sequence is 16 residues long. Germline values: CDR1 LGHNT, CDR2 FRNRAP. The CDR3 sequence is CASGLVRGAERNEQFF. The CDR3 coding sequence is TGTGCTAGTGGTTTGGTAAGGGGCGCGGAACGCAATGAGCAGTTCTTC. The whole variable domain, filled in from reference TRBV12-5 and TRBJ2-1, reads DARVTQTPRHKVTEMGQEVTMRCQPILGHNTVFWYRQTMMQGLELLAYFRNRAPLDDSGMPKDRFSAEMPDATLATLKIQPSEPRDSAVYFCASGLVRGAERNEQFFGPGTRLTVL.

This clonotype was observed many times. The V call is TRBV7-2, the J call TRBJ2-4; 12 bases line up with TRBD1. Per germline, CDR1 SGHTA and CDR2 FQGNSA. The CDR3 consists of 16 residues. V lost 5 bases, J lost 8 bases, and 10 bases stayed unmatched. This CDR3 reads CASSTWDRGLRYIQYF. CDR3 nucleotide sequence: TGTGCCAGCAGCACCTGGGACAGGGGGCTACGATACATTCAGTACTTC.